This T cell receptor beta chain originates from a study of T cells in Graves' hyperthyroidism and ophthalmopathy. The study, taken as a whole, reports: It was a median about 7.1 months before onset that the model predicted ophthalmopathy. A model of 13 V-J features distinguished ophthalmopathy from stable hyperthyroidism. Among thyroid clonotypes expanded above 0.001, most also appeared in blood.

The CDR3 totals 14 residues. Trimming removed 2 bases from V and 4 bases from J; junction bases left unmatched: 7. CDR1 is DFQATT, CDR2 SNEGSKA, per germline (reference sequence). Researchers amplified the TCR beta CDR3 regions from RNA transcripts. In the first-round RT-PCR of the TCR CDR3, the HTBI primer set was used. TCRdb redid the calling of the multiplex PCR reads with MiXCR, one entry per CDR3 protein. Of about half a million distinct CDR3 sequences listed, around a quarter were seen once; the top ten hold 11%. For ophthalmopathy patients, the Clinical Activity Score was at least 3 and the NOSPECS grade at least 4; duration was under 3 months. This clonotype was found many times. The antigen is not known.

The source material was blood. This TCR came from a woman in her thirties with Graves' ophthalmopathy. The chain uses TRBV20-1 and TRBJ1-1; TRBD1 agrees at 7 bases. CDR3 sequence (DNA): TGCAGTGCTAGAAGGGACAGTTGGGGCACTGAAGCTTTCTTT. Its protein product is CSARRDSWGTEAFF.